This T cell receptor (beta chain) was captured by sequencing in a study of blood T cell repertoires in COVID-19. Each participant's cohort was designated according to participant-reported clinical history. The V gene end was trimmed by 5 bases and the J gene end by 2 bases; junction bases not matched to a gene: 10. There are 16 residues in the CDR3. CDR1 and CDR2 (germline): MNHEY, SMNVEV (reference sequence). Produced via immunoSEQ multiplex PCR; TCRdb's table is partial and in-frame only. The table includes 200,000 to 250,000 clones, 75% to 85% detected once. The specimen sequenced was PBMCs or T cells enriched from blood (not recorded which). The rearrangement uses TRBV27 and TRBJ2-7; 9 bases are a match to TRBD2. This receptor was taken from a middle-aged woman with acute COVID-19. CDR3 coding DNA: TGTGCCAGCAGTCCCAGGGTAGCGGGGGATGCCTACGAGCAGTACTTC. Its translation is CASSPRVAGDAYEQYF.